The 21 T cell receptor delta chains given below trace back to one sample, sequenced in a study of gamma-delta T cells after stem cell transplantation. TCRdb reprocessed the RT-PCR reads through CATT. The data hold 2,000 or so delta-chain clones, with roughly 6.3% observed a single time. The sequencing input was gamma-delta T cells. These receptors all come from a human donor. It is not recorded whose cells these are; they may come from a transplant donor.

With respect to this clone: This DNA translates differently at residue 11 from the TCRdb protein, which is that of a much larger clone; a read error is likely, and the protein shown is the DNA's own translation. The chain couples TRDV2 to TRDJ1; 10 bases fit TRDD3. CDR3 size: 16 residues. Trimming took 3 bases from V and 0 from J; bases not matched to a gene: 6. Germline values: CDR1 GEAIGNYY, CDR2 EKD. The CDR3 reads CACDELTGGYTDKLIF. The DNA of the CDR3 is TGTGCCTGTGACGAACTTACTGGGGGATACACCGATAAACTCATCTTT.

Concerning this clone itself: A far larger clone lies a single base away; this is likely a read error. The sample has other DNA sequences that encode this CDR3 too. This rearrangement joins TRDV2 to TRDJ3; 9 positions agree with TRDD3. This CDR3 is 19 amino acids long. The germline gives CDR1 GEAIGNYY, CDR2 EKD. This CDR3 is CACDILLGDLSWDTRQMFF. The CDR3 DNA sequence: TGTGCCTGCGACATCTTACTGGGGGACCTCTCCTGGGACACCCGACAGATGTTTTTC.

In the case of this clone: This sequence may be a read error, since a much larger clone differs from it by one base. Other DNA sequences in this sample translate to the same CDR3. Written as DNA, the CDR3 is TGTGCCTGTGACACTGCTGGGAGAACCGATAAGCTCATCTTT. Translated, it gives CACDTAGRTDKLIF. The J gene is TRDJ1, the V gene TRDV2; D possibly corresponds to TRDD3 (5 bases). The CDR3 covers 14 residues. CDR1 is GEAIGNYY and CDR2 is EKD in the germline V gene.

This clone is labeled as medium-sized. The V gene is TRDV2, the J gene TRDJ1; 7 positions match TRDD3. Unmatched junction bases numbered 13, after V lost 3 bases and J lost 7 bases. This CDR3 has 15 amino acids. The V gene's germline CDR1 is GEAIGNYY and CDR2 EKD. CDR3 residues: CACDLAGGIGGKLIF. CDR3 nucleotide sequence: TGTGCCTGTGACCTCGCGGGGGGGATCGGCGGTAAACTCATCTTT.

In its sample, this clone was seen a few times. The rearrangement joins TRDV3 to TRDJ1; 8 nucleotides agree with TRDD3. Germline values: CDR1 TVYSNPD, CDR2 GDNSRS (reference sequence). The CDR3 runs 14 residues. The V segment lost 1 base and the J segment 4 bases; nucleotides outside the gene matches: 8. CDR3 protein: CAFMVLGGNDKLIF. In nucleotides, the CDR3 is TGTGCCTTTATGGTACTGGGGGGAAACGATAAACTCATCTTT.

Concerning this clone itself: The TCRdb protein, from a much larger clone, departs from this DNA's translation at residue 7, likely by read error; the protein shown derives from the DNA. V usage is TRDV2 and J usage is TRDJ1, with TRDD3 matching 7 bases. The CDR3 consists of 15 residues. J was trimmed by 4 bases and V by 3 bases; bases with no gene match: 10. Germline V gene sequence: CDR1 GEAIGNYY, CDR2 EKD. CDR3 amino acids: CACDLLEDTGDKLIF. CDR3 DNA sequence: TGTGCCTGTGACTTACTGGAGGATACGGGCGATAAACTCATCTTT.

This clone is medium-sized in the sample. V gene TRDV2 combines with J gene TRDJ1; 7 bases map to TRDD3. After removal of 0 bases from V and 0 bases from J, the junction contained 9 bases not matched to a gene. The CDR3 sequence is 17 residues long. Germline V gene data show CDR1 as GEAIGNYY and CDR2 as EKD. CDR3 region: CACDTVQGDLYTDKLIF. The CDR3 nucleotides read TGTGCCTGTGACACCGTGCAGGGGGATTTGTACACCGATAAACTCATCTTT.

This clone appeared a few times. The genes are TRDV2 and TRDJ1; the match to TRDD3 covers 11 bases. Germline V gene lookup returns CDR1 GEAIGNYY and CDR2 EKD. V shed 3 bases and J 2 bases; nucleotides not matched to a gene: 7. The CDR3 is made up of 16 amino acids. CDR3 nucleotide sequence: TGTGCCTGTGACCTAGTACTGGGGGATAATACCGATAAACTCATCTTT. This translates into CACDLVLGDNTDKLIF.

This clone rates as medium-sized (0.01 to 0.1%). Other DNA sequences within the sample encode an identical CDR3. The chain combines TRDV2 with TRDJ1, with 9 positions matching TRDD3. The CDR3 consists of 14 residues. J gave up 3 bases and V 4 bases, and 5 bases lay outside the gene matches. Germline V gene data show CDR1 as GEAIGNYY and CDR2 as EKD. The CDR3 DNA reads as TGTGCCTGTGAGGGGATACGCGAGTCCGATAAACTCATCTTT. It is translated as CACEGIRESDKLIF.

This clone has just a few counts. One base separates it from a far larger clone, so it is likely a read error. The CDR3 DNA is TGTGCCTGTGACTCCTTACTGGGGGGAAATAAGTACGCCGATAAACTCATCTTT. Amino acids: CACDSLLGGNKYADKLIF. The rearrangement links TRDV2 to TRDJ1, with 8 positions matching TRDD3. Trimming removed 3 bases from V and 3 bases from J; junction bases left unmatched: 17. The germline V gene encodes CDR1 GEAIGNYY and CDR2 EKD. There are 18 residues in the CDR3.

Only a few counts were recorded for this clone. The gene calls are TRDV2 and TRDJ1, with TRDD3 identical over 8 bases. The ends lost 0 bases at V and 3 bases at J; junction bases unmatched: 14. Germline CDR1 is GEAIGNYY and CDR2 is EKD. This CDR3 region has 18 residues. The DNA of the CDR3 is TGTGCCTGTGACACCCTTAGGGGTGGGGGATCAATCGCCGATAAACTCATCTTT. Amino acids: CACDTLRGGGSIADKLIF.

By share of the sample, this clone is large. Other nucleotide sequences in the sample specify the same CDR3. The chain joins TRDV2 to TRDJ1; 11 positions match TRDD3. CDR3 length: 15 residues. Trimming cost V 3 bases and J 3 bases; bases outside gene matches: 5. Germline lookup yields CDR1 GEAIGNYY and CDR2 EKD. CDR3 loop: CACDPLGDKADKLIF. CDR3 DNA: TGTGCCTGTGACCCACTGGGGGATAAGGCCGATAAACTCATCTTT.

This clone was counted a few times. In the same sample, other DNA sequences code for this CDR3. This chain connects TRDV2 to TRDJ1; 8 positions match TRDD3. CDR3 length equals 16 residues. Germline lookup yields CDR1 GEAIGNYY and CDR2 EKD. J lost 0 bases, V lost 3 bases, and 8 bases had no gene match. In DNA form, the CDR3 reads TGTGCCTGTGACGTGCTGGGGGACTATAACACCGATAAACTCATCTTT. This encodes CACDVLGDYNTDKLIF.

The sample holds a few counts of this clone. A read error may explain this, as a much larger clone is one base away. The chain links TRDV2 to TRDJ1; 9 bases align to TRDD3. Germline-derived CDR1 and CDR2 are GEAIGNYY and EKD. This CDR3 contains 19 residues. V was pared by 1 base and J by 0 bases, with 14 bases of the junction left unmatched. Written as DNA, the CDR3 is TGTGCCTGTGACACGATTGGTCCGGGGGATACACCGTACACCGATAAACTCATCTTT. Translated: CACDTIGPGDTPYTDKLIF.

Remarks on this clone: TCRdb attributes to this sequence the protein of a much larger clone, which differs from the DNA translation at residue 5; a read error is likely, and the protein displayed is translated from the DNA. The rearrangement joins TRDV2 to TRDJ1; 10 nucleotides align to TRDD3. Trimming removed 3 bases from V and 3 bases from J; junction bases left unmatched: 9. Germline CDR1 GEAIGNYY, CDR2 EKD. The CDR3 length is 16 residues. The CDR3 DNA follows: TGTGCCTGTGACGCGCTGGGGGATATCGTCGCCGATAAACTCATCTTT. It specifies CACDALGDIVADKLIF.

This clone came up a few times. This may be a read error: a much more frequent sequence differs by one nucleotide. This same CDR3 is encoded by further DNA sequences in the sample. The CDR3 region is CACDAVLGDKGKLIF. For the CDR3, the DNA is TGTGCCTGTGACGCTGTACTGGGGGATAAGGGTAAGCTCATCTTT. The V and J genes are TRDV2 and TRDJ1, with 11 positions matching TRDD3. This CDR3 has 15 residues. Germline-derived CDR1 and CDR2 are GEAIGNYY and EKD. Trimming took 3 bases from V and 11 from J; bases not matched to a gene: 13.

This chain connects TRDV2 to TRDJ3; 9 bases are a match to TRDD3. Germline lookup yields CDR1 GEAIGNYY and CDR2 EKD. This CDR3 is 18 amino acids long. V dropped 3 bases and J dropped 12; count of bases not matched to a gene: 17. CDR3 in amino acids: CACDPVLGESRNIRQMFF. In nucleotides, the CDR3 is TGTGCCTGTGACCCAGTACTGGGGGAGAGCCGGAACATCCGACAGATGTTTTTC.

As for this clone: It may be a read error: a sequence one base away is much more abundant. V usage is TRDV2 and J usage is TRDJ1, with TRDD3 identical over 12 bases. This CDR3 is 17 amino acids long. Germline V gene sequence: CDR1 GEAIGNYY, CDR2 EKD. The CDR3 bases are TGTGCCCGTGACACCGTGGACTGGGGGATACATACCGATAAACTCATCTTT. Its protein product is CARDTVDWGIHTDKLIF.

This clone has more than one count but fewer than ten. This probably arose from a read error, given a far larger clone one base away. The chain combines TRDV2 with TRDJ1; 10 positions match TRDD3. The CDR3 runs 17 residues. Germline lookup yields CDR1 GEAIGNYY and CDR2 EKD. In nucleotides, the CDR3 is TGTGCCTGGGACACCCTACTGGGGGATTTTGAGGGGGATAAACTCATCTTT. Its translation is CAWDTLLGDFEGDKLIF.

A few counts support this clone. The chain joins TRDV2 to TRDJ1; the match to TRDD3 covers 11 bases. Germline assignment: CDR1 GEAIGNYY and CDR2 EKD. V lost 0 bases to trimming and J lost 3 bases; unmatched junction nucleotides: 14. This CDR3 has 19 amino acids. CDR3 amino acids: CACDTAVGDTGASADKLIF. Here the CDR3 DNA reads TGTGCCTGTGACACCGCGGTGGGGGATACGGGCGCGTCGGCCGATAAACTCATCTTT.

In regard to this clone: Given a far larger clone just one base away, this is likely a sequencing read error. Within the sample, other DNA sequences also encode this same CDR3. V gene TRDV2 combines with J gene TRDJ1, with 9 positions matching TRDD3. Germline trimming cut 0 bases from V and 5 bases from J; bases unmatched to any gene: 12. CDR1 is GEAIGNYY and CDR2 is EKD in the germline V gene. CDR3 size: 17 residues. CDR3 in amino acids: CACDTLLGDFEGDKLIF. In DNA form, the CDR3 reads TGTGCCTGTGACACCCTACTGGGGGACTTTGAGGGGGATAAACTCATCTTT.